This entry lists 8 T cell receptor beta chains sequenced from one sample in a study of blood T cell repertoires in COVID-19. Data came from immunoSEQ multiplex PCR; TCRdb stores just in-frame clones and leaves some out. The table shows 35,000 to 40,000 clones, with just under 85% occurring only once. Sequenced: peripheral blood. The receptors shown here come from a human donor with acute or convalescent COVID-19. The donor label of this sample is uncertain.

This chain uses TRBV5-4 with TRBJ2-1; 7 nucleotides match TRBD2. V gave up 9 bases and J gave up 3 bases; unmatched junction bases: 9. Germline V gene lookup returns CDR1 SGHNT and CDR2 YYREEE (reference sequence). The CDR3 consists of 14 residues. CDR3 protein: CATWAGEYYNEQFF. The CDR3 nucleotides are TGTGCCACCTGGGCGGGAGAGTACTACAATGAGCAGTTCTTC.

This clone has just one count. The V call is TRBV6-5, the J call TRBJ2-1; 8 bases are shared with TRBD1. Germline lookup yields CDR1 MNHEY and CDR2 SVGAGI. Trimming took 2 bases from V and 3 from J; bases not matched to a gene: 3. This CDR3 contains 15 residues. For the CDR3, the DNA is TGTGCCAGCAGTTACGGGGGGACAGGCTACAATGAGCAGTTCTTC. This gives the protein CASSYGGTGYNEQFF.

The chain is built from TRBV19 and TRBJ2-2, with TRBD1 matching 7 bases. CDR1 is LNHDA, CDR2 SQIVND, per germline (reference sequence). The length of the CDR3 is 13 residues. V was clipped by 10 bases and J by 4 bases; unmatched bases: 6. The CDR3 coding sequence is TGTGCCACACGACAGGGCCGCACCGGGGAGCTGTTTTTT. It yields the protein CATRQGRTGELFF.

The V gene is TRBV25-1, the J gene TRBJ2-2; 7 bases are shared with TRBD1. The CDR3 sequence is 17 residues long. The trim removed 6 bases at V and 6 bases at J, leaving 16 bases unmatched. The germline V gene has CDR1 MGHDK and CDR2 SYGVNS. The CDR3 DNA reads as TGTGCCAGCAGCTTGGGGACAGCGCCTAGGATGGCCGGGGAGCTGTTTTTT. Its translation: CASSLGTAPRMAGELFF.

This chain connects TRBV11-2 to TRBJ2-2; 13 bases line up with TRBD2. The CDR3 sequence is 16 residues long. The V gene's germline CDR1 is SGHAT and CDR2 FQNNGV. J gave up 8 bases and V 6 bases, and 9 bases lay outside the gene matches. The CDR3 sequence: CASRDGLAGVSGELFF. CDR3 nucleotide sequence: TGTGCCAGCAGGGACGGACTAGCGGGAGTGTCAGGGGAGCTGTTTTTT.

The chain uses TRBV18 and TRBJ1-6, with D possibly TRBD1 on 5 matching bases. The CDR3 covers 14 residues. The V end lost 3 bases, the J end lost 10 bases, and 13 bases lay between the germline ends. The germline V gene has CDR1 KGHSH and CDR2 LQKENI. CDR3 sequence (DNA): TGTGCCAGCTCACCGGGACGGGAGTCGTCACCCCTCCACTTT. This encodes CASSPGRESSPLHF. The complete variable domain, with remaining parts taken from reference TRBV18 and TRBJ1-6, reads NAGVMQNPRHLVRRRGQEARLRCSPMKGHSHVYWYRQLPEEGLKFMVYLQKENIIDESGMPKERFSAEFPKEGPSILRIQQVVRGDSAAYFCASSPGRESSPLHFGNGTRLTVT.

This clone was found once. CDR3 sequence: CASSWGLAGAAGEQYF. The CDR3 DNA reads TGTGCCAGCAGCTGGGGACTAGCGGGGGCCGCGGGGGAGCAGTACTTC. The chain combines TRBV5-6 with TRBJ2-7; 14 bases match TRBD2. From germline, CDR1 is SGHDT and CDR2 YYEEEE. The CDR3 has 16 residues. V was clipped by 3 bases and J by 7 bases; unmatched bases: 9.

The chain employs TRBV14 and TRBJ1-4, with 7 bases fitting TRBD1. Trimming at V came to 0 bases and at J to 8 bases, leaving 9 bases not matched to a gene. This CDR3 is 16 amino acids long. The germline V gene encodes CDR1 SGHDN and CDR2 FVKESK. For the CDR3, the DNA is TGTGCCAGCAGCCAAGATATCGGCAGGGGGGAGGAAAAACTGTTTTTT. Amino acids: CASSQDIGRGEEKLFF.